The clone carrying this T cell receptor (beta chain) was recorded a few times. Other DNA sequences of this sample code for an identical CDR3. Authors' analysis steps: From reference gene primer amplification, estimates of nucleated cell counts were derived. Measured with immunoSEQ multiplex PCR; TCRdb has only the in-frame clones, and not every one. V, J and clone size are those of that table, while D and trimming were read from the DNA. The sample has 260,000 or so clones; around 82% are singletons. The data stem from a study of blood T cell repertoires in COVID-19. Study-level information: There were acute and convalescent COVID-19 samples, and they came from the United States, Italy and Spain. Sample material is recorded as cDNA or gDNA derived from T cells, B-cell-depleted T cells, or PBMCs.

V dropped 1 base and J dropped 0 bases, with 6 bases sitting between them. This CDR3 has 14 residues. Germline loops: CDR1 SNHLY, CDR2 FYNNEI. The sequencing sample was made of peripheral blood. J is TRBJ1-1 and V is TRBV2; possibly TRBD1 for D (5 bases). This sequence originates from a human donor in a cohort sampled during active COVID-19. CDR3 bases: TGTGCCAGCAGTGAAGGCAGGGTGAACACTGAAGCTTTCTTT. Amino acid sequence: CASSEGRVNTEAFF.